This TCR beta chain was identified in a study of T cell changes during pregnancy in multiple sclerosis. Losses at the gene ends were 5 bases for V and 4 bases for J; bases not matched to a gene: 13. CDR3 length: 18 residues. The germline CDR1 and CDR2 sequences are SEHNR and FQNEAQ (reference sequence). The method was immunoSEQ multiplex PCR; TCRdb's version includes in-frame clones alone and lacks a portion of them. This sample yields about 40,000 clones, of which more than 85% are seen a single time; approximately 13% belongs to the top ten. The starting material was CD8+ T cells from peripheral blood mononuclear cells, obtained in the first trimester of pregnancy. This sequence was found in a female donor with multiple sclerosis, enrolled in a pregnancy study. The chain combines TRBV7-9 with TRBJ2-3, with 12 bases aligning to TRBD2. CDR3 region: CASSGEMWTSGVADTQYF. The CDR3, as DNA: TGTGCCAGCAGCGGGGAGATGTGGACTAGCGGGGTTGCAGATACGCAGTATTTT.